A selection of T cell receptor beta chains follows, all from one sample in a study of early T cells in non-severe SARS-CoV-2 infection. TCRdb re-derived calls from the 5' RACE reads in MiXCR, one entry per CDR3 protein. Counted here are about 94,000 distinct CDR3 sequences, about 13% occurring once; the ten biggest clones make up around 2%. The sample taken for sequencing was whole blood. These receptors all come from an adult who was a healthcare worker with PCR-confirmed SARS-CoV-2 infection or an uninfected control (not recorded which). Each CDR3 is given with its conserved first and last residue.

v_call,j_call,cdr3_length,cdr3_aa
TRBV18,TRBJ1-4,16,CASSLFRGPTNEKLFF
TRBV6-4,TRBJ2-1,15,CASLTPLARYNEQFF
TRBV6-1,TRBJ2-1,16,CASRSQTGDSYNEQFF
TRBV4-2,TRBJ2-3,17,CASSQEIAGGSWDTQYF
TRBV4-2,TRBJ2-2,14,CASSHTPGSGELFF
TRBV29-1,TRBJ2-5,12,CSVGRSQETQYF
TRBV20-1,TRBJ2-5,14,CSASGGTSAETQYF
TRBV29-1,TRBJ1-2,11,CSVFDSYGYTF
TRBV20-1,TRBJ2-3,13,CSAKGGRGDTQYF
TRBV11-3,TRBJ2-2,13,CASSLGSPGELFF
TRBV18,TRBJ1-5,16,CASSPSRGSTNQPQHF
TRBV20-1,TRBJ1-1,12,CSGRYLNTEAFF
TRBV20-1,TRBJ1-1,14,CSATLGGPGTEAFF
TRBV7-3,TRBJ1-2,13,CASSFSGQGPYTF
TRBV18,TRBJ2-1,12,CASSPPQNEQFF
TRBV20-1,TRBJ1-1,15,CSASGVSRMNTEAFF
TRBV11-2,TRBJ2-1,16,CASTSAWSSSYNEQFF
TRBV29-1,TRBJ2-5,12,CSVEGFQETQYF
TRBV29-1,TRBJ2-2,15,CSVAGTSGVTGELFF
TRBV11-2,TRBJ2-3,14,CASSRKPMTDTQYF
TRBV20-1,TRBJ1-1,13,CSAHGAVNTEAFF
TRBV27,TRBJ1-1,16,CASSSAGQGANTEAFF
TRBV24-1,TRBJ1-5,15,CATSPGTGAGQPQHF
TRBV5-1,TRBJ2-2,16,CASSHPWGSNTGELFF
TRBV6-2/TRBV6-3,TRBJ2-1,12,CASRRSYNEQFF
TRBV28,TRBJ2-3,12,CASSRLLGTQYF
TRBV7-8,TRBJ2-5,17,CASSLLRGSQIQETQYF
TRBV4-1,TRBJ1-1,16,CASSPTITDRGSEAFF
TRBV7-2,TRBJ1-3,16,CASSFYRGLTSNTIYF
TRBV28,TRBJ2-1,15,CASSPWTSGGNEQFF
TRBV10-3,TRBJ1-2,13,CAISDRGSYGYTF
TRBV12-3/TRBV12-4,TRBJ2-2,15,CASYVTSRGPGELFF
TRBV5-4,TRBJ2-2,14,CASSPTGAGGELFF
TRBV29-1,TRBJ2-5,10,CSGKGETQYF
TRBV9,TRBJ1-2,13,CASSTGQYSGYTF
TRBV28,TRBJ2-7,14,CASSGAGGSYEQYF
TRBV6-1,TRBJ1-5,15,CASSEGEVGNQPQHF
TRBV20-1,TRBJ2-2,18,CSARGGRDSAWNTGELFF
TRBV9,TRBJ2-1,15,CASSRSQDRGNEQFF
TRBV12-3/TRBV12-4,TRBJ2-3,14,CASSYPGGKDTQYF
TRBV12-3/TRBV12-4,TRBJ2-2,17,CASSTSRDNPNTGELFF
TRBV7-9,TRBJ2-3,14,CASRDNTGGDTQYF
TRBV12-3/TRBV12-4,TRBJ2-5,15,CASSLRGQFQETQYF
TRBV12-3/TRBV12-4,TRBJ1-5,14,CASSLRQANQPQHF
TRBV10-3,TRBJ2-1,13,CAISAQGSNEQFF
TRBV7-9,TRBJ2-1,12,CASSFSFDEQFF
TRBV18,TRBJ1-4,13,CASSPGLDDRLFF
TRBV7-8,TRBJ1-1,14,CASSLTGLNTEAFF
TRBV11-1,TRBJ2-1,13,CASSPLTSNEQFF
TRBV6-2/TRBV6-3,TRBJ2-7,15,CASSNPGTATYEQYF
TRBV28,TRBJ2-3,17,CASLRVGKKKRTDMQYF
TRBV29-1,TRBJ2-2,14,CSTSRGENTGELFF
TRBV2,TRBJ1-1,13,CASSEYRGTEAFF
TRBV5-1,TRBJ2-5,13,CASSLERGETQYF